Below, 7 T cell receptor beta chains from the same sample are listed, as sequenced in a study of blood T cell repertoires in COVID-19. Profiled with immunoSEQ multiplex PCR; TCRdb holds only in-frame clones, not every one. The table shows about 140,000 clones, with around 86% occurring only once. The specimen was peripheral blood. The receptors were sampled from a woman aged 80 or older with acute or convalescent COVID-19.

CDR3 residues: CASSLSVQETQYF. CDR3 sequence (DNA): TGTGCCAGCAGCTTATCAGTCCAAGAGACCCAGTACTTC. V gene TRBV7-2 combines with J gene TRBJ2-5; unclear D gene. The length of the CDR3 is 13 residues. Per the germline V gene, CDR1 is SGHTA and CDR2 is FQGNSA. Deletions cut 2 bases from V and 1 base from J, with 5 bases between.

The chain combines TRBV2 with TRBJ1-2; 7 positions match TRBD1. Trimming at V came to 1 base and at J to 4 bases, leaving 0 bases not matched to a gene. The V gene's germline CDR1 is SNHLY and CDR2 FYNNEI. This CDR3 has 13 residues. The CDR3 nucleotides are TGTGCCAGCAGTGAAGGACAGGGCTATGGCTACACCTTC. It specifies CASSEGQGYGYTF.

The genes are TRBV19 and TRBJ2-3; a weak D match, TRBD2 (6 bases). The V gene lost 3 bases and the J gene lost 5 bases, with 15 bases spanning the gap. CDR1 LNHDA and CDR2 SQIVND come from the germline V gene (reference sequence). This CDR3 has 15 amino acids. The CDR3: CASSIWGERGDTQYF. The CDR3 bases are TGTGCCAGTAGTATTTGGGGGGAGCGTGGAGATACGCAGTATTTT.

The genes are TRBV7-9 and TRBJ2-1; tentative D call: TRBD2 (5 bases). The CDR3 totals 14 residues. V was cut by 5 bases and J by 4 bases, with 12 bases left in between. Per the germline V gene, CDR1 is SEHNR and CDR2 is FQNEAQ (reference sequence). The CDR3 DNA reads as TGTGCCAGCAGCCCAGAGCCGGGATACAATGAGCAGTTCTTC. Protein: CASSPEPGYNEQFF.

The rearrangement uses TRBV2 and TRBJ2-2; the match to TRBD1 covers 9 bases. Trimming removed 0 bases from V and 1 base from J; junction bases left unmatched: 3. The germline CDR1 and CDR2 sequences are SNHLY and FYNNEI. The CDR3 is 17 amino acids. CDR3 in amino acids: CASSEALDRGNTGELFF. The CDR3 DNA sequence: TGTGCCAGCAGTGAAGCCTTGGACAGGGGGAACACCGGGGAGCTGTTTTTT. Full variable domain (rest looked up from reference TRBV2 and TRBJ2-2): EPEVTQTPSHQVTQMGQEVILRCVPISNHLYFYWYRQILGQKVEFLVSFYNNEISEKSEIFDDQFSVERPDGSNFTLKIRSTKLEDSAMYFCASSEALDRGNTGELFFGEGSRLTVL.

This sequence joins TRBV4-2 and TRBJ2-3; tentative D call: TRBD2 (6 bases). Germline values: CDR1 LGHNA, CDR2 YNFKEQ. This CDR3 is built from 15 residues. V was cut by 7 bases and J by 2 bases, with 16 bases left in between. This chain's CDR3 is CASTLGGSFTDTQYF. CDR3 in DNA: TGTGCCAGCACCCTGGGGGGAAGTTTCACAGATACGCAGTATTTT.

The chain is built from TRBV18 and TRBJ2-5, with TRBD1 matching 8 bases. The V gene's germline CDR1 is KGHSH and CDR2 LQKENI. The V segment lost 6 bases and the J segment 3 bases; nucleotides outside the gene matches: 9. There are 15 residues in the CDR3. This CDR3 reads CASSRGQGREETQYF. The DNA for the CDR3 is TGTGCCAGCTCCCGAGGACAGGGAAGGGAAGAGACCCAGTACTTC.